This T cell receptor (beta chain) came from a study of blood T cell repertoires in COVID-19. CDR1 is SNHLY and CDR2 is FYNNEI in the germline V gene. With 6 bases removed from V and 4 bases from J, the gap between germline ends came to 8 bases. The CDR3 has 12 amino acids. The data were produced by immunoSEQ multiplex PCR, yet TCRdb's version contains in-frame clones alone and is incomplete. The sample records 350,000 or so clones, 92% being singletons. The clonotype originates from a woman aged 30 to 39 who had recovered from COVID-19. Sequencing input: PBMCs or T cells enriched from blood (not recorded which). The gene calls are TRBV2 and TRBJ2-3, with TRBD2 as a possible D gene (6 bases). The CDR3 region has the DNA TGTGCCAGCAGAGCGGGCCCAGATACGCAGTATTTT. This translates into CASRAGPDTQYF.